Listed below are T cell receptor beta chains from one sample, sequenced in a study of cytomegalovirus exposure and HLA in healthy donors. Assay used: immunoSEQ multiplex PCR; TCRdb lists only in-frame clones, some missing. The data contain roughly 99,000 clones, around 72% of them singletons. Sequencing used PBMCs. The receptors derive from a woman aged 40-49 years in good health and CMV-seropositive. The conserved cysteine and the conserved F or W are not part of the CDR3 here. D genes are given only for firm matches.

D gene: TRBD1; J gene: TRBJ1-5; V gene: TRBV15; CDR3 protein: ATSRVNRGVGQPQH
D gene: TRBD1; J gene: TRBJ1-2; V gene: TRBV7-6; CDR3 protein: ASSSSGGADGYT
D gene: -; J gene: TRBJ1-5; V gene: TRBV28; CDR3 protein: ASSRGPGSNQPQH
D gene: -; J gene: TRBJ1-5; V gene: TRBV18; CDR3 protein: ASSPSRTDNQPQH
D gene: -; J gene: TRBJ2-5; V gene: TRBV4-2; CDR3 protein: ASSQEVGGGAGETQY
D gene: TRBD1; J gene: TRBJ1-4; V gene: TRBV29-1; CDR3 protein: SVVLTGLNEKLF
D gene: -; J gene: TRBJ1-5; V gene: TRBV19; CDR3 protein: ASSILGAYSNQPQH
D gene: -; J gene: TRBJ1-5; V gene: TRBV28; CDR3 protein: ASSLSRVNQPQH
D gene: -; J gene: TRBJ1-6; V gene: TRBV27; CDR3 protein: ASSYSTGSDSPLH
D gene: TRBD2; J gene: TRBJ2-3; V gene: TRBV4-2; CDR3 protein: ASRRTSGASTDTQY
D gene: TRBD1; J gene: TRBJ2-7; V gene: TRBV6-5; CDR3 protein: ATMRGRIPYEQY
D gene: -; J gene: TRBJ1-1; V gene: TRBV9; CDR3 protein: ASSVRDKNTEAF
D gene: -; J gene: TRBJ2-3; V gene: TRBV30; CDR3 protein: AWSPAGADTQY
D gene: -; J gene: TRBJ2-5; V gene: TRBV15; CDR3 protein: ATSSFRETQY
D gene: TRBD2; J gene: TRBJ2-5; V gene: TRBV7-2; CDR3 protein: ASTLGLSAGGETQY
D gene: -; J gene: TRBJ2-1; V gene: TRBV5-1; CDR3 protein: ASSLDTGSDEQF
D gene: TRBD1; J gene: TRBJ1-1; V gene: TRBV27; CDR3 protein: ASNRQGPNTEAF
D gene: -; J gene: TRBJ1-4; V gene: TRBV6-5; CDR3 protein: ASSYQVAVPNEKLF
D gene: -; J gene: TRBJ2-1; V gene: TRBV5-4; CDR3 protein: ASSLGYYNEQF
D gene: TRBD1; J gene: TRBJ1-1; V gene: TRBV6-6; CDR3 protein: ASSYSPKTGGTEAF
D gene: TRBD1; J gene: TRBJ1-4; V gene: TRBV6-6; CDR3 protein: ASSDPGQGVKLF
D gene: TRBD2; J gene: TRBJ2-3; V gene: TRBV7-8; CDR3 protein: ASSLLPSGAGGHGTDTQY
D gene: TRBD2; J gene: TRBJ2-3; V gene: TRBV5-1; CDR3 protein: ASSLAGTSGDTQY
D gene: TRBD1; J gene: TRBJ2-6; V gene: TRBV19; CDR3 protein: ASRTTGGSGANVLT
D gene: TRBD1; J gene: TRBJ1-2; V gene: TRBV5-1; CDR3 protein: ASSLASGQEGGYT
D gene: TRBD1; J gene: TRBJ1-6; V gene: TRBV30; CDR3 protein: AWSARGQGNSPLH
D gene: -; J gene: TRBJ1-6; V gene: TRBV10-3; CDR3 protein: AIRGQGHSPLH
D gene: -; J gene: TRBJ1-3; V gene: TRBV4-3; CDR3 protein: ASSQVVGAGGNTIY
D gene: TRBD1; J gene: TRBJ1-2; V gene: TRBV29-1; CDR3 protein: SVAGQLYGYT
D gene: TRBD1; J gene: TRBJ1-1; V gene: TRBV30; CDR3 protein: AWSRGQVNTEAF
D gene: TRBD1; J gene: TRBJ1-2; V gene: TRBV25-1; CDR3 protein: ASSDPGQGRGYT
D gene: -; J gene: TRBJ1-5; V gene: TRBV2; CDR3 protein: ASKTLENQPQH
D gene: -; J gene: TRBJ2-7; V gene: TRBV30; CDR3 protein: AWRANRVSEQY
D gene: TRBD2; J gene: TRBJ2-4; V gene: TRBV27; CDR3 protein: ASSPGLAYIQY
D gene: TRBD1; J gene: TRBJ2-7; V gene: TRBV2; CDR3 protein: ASSEGLGQSYEQY
D gene: -; J gene: TRBJ1-2; V gene: TRBV9; CDR3 protein: ASSVDRDYGYT
D gene: TRBD2; J gene: TRBJ2-1; V gene: TRBV5-1; CDR3 protein: ASSFGGGAGYNEQF
D gene: TRBD2; J gene: TRBJ2-7; V gene: TRBV19; CDR3 protein: ASSGLAGSSYEQY
D gene: -; J gene: TRBJ1-1; V gene: TRBV18; CDR3 protein: ASSPGPANTEAF
D gene: -; J gene: TRBJ2-3; V gene: TRBV2; CDR3 protein: ASSVSTDTQY
D gene: -; J gene: TRBJ1-3; V gene: TRBV13; CDR3 protein: ASSFNYRAGNTIY
D gene: TRBD1; J gene: TRBJ1-1; V gene: TRBV10-3; CDR3 protein: AISNTGTGRGTEAF